This entry lists 24 T cell receptor beta chains sequenced from one sample in a study of blood T cell repertoires in COVID-19. Method: immunoSEQ multiplex PCR; TCRdb's copy keeps in-frame clones and lacks some. This sample yields approximately 240,000 clones, of which approximately 90% are seen a single time; 2.1% belongs to the top ten. Sequencing input: peripheral blood. The origin of the receptors is a middle-aged woman who had recovered from COVID-19.

V gene TRBV18 combines with J gene TRBJ1-5; 8 nucleotides align to TRBD1. Germline loops: CDR1 KGHSH, CDR2 LQKENI. Unmatched junction bases numbered 4, after V lost 1 base and J lost 8 bases. The CDR3 is 14 residues long. CDR3 loop: CASSPQTGGEPQHF. CDR3 DNA: TGTGCCAGCTCACCACAAACAGGGGGGGAGCCCCAGCATTTT.

V usage is TRBV19 and J usage is TRBJ1-5; 9 bases align to TRBD1. J was trimmed by 3 bases and V by 3 bases; bases with no gene match: 9. Germline V CDR1 and CDR2: LNHDA, SQIVND (reference sequence). CDR3 length: 17 residues. CDR3 in amino acids: CASSIQRDRDHNQPQHF. The DNA for the CDR3 is TGTGCCAGTAGTATCCAAAGGGACAGGGACCACAATCAGCCCCAGCATTTT.

This clone has only one observation. This chain joins TRBV5-1 and TRBJ1-2, with a weak D call TRBD1 (5 bases). The CDR3 runs to 14 residues. Germline-derived CDR1 and CDR2 are SGHRS and YFSETQ. The germline V and J ends were trimmed by 4 bases and 0 bases, with 10 bases remaining between them. The CDR3 loop reads CASSPDRANYGYTF. The DNA for the CDR3 is TGCGCCAGCAGCCCAGACAGAGCTAACTATGGCTACACCTTC.

The CDR3 is CASSEGSVRSYEQYF. DNA of the CDR3: TGCGCCAGCAGTGAAGGTAGCGTGAGGTCCTACGAGCAGTACTTC. This chain joins TRBV10-1 and TRBJ2-7; maybe TRBD2 (5 bases). CDR1 WNHNN and CDR2 SYGVQD come from the germline V gene (reference sequence). V was shortened by 3 bases and J by 1 base, with 13 bases between the two germline ends. This CDR3 is 15 amino acids long.

The rearrangement uses TRBV5-1 and TRBJ2-1; D is uncertain. From germline, CDR1 is SGHRS and CDR2 YFSETQ. The V end was cut by 0 bases, the J end by 3 bases, with 7 bases between. The CDR3 covers 14 residues. CDR3 nucleotides: TGCGCCAGCAGCTTGGCTCAGCGCTACAATGAGCAGTTCTTC. It codes for CASSLAQRYNEQFF.

This clone was observed a single time. The chain couples TRBV6-2 or TRBV6-3 to TRBJ2-1; 8 positions match TRBD2. The CDR3 extends over 14 amino acids. J was trimmed by 9 bases and V by 2 bases; bases with no gene match: 6. Germline V gene lookup returns CDR1 MNHEY and CDR2 SVGEGT. As DNA, the CDR3 is TGTGCCAGCAGTTACGCGGGACTAGGCGGTGAGCAGTTCTTC. Protein sequence: CASSYAGLGGEQFF.

This sequence joins TRBV4-1 and TRBJ2-2; 7 nucleotides line up with TRBD1. This CDR3 has 14 amino acids. Germline CDR1 reads MGHRA; CDR2 reads YSYEKL. Losses at the gene ends were 5 bases for V and 3 bases for J; bases not matched to a gene: 3. CDR3 DNA: TGCGCCAGCAGCAGACAGGGATACACCGGGGAGCTGTTTTTT. It codes for CASSRQGYTGELFF.

The chain links TRBV4-1 to TRBJ1-1; the D is unclear. This CDR3 comprises 16 residues. Germline CDR1 MGHRA, CDR2 YSYEKL. Between the trimmed V and J ends, which lost 0 bases and 4 bases, there was a span of 15 bases. Written as DNA, the CDR3 is TGCGCCAGCAGCCAAGATCCGCTTAGGGAGACCACTGAAGCTTTCTTT. This translates into CASSQDPLRETTEAFF.

This chain connects TRBV10-3 to TRBJ2-2, with 9 positions matching TRBD1. The CDR3 extends over 15 amino acids. Trimming cost V 3 bases and J 5 bases; bases outside gene matches: 4. Looked up from germline, CDR1 is ENHRY and CDR2 is SYGVKD. CDR3 in amino acids: CAISEGTGKTGELFF. CDR3 DNA sequence: TGTGCCATCAGTGAAGGGACAGGGAAAACCGGGGAGCTGTTTTTT.

This clone has only one observation. The chain links TRBV7-2 to TRBJ2-7; the D gene is possibly TRBD2 (5 bases). Germline lookup yields CDR1 SGHTA and CDR2 FQGNSA. CDR3 size: 15 residues. V was trimmed by 5 bases and J by 3 bases, leaving 17 bases between them. CDR3 residues: CASSPGRLAGYEQYF. The CDR3 DNA sequence: TGTGCCAGCAGCCCCGGACGGCTAGCCGGCTACGAGCAGTACTTC.

The chain joins TRBV20-1 to TRBJ1-2, with a tentative D call TRBD1 (5 bases). V was clipped by 5 bases and J by 11 bases, with 12 bases between them. The germline CDR1 and CDR2 sequences are DFQATT and SNEGSKA (reference sequence). The CDR3 consists of 10 residues. CDR3 DNA sequence: TGCAGTGCTCTCCCAGGGCGTTACACCTTC. Translated, it gives CSALPGRYTF.

V usage is TRBV6-2 or TRBV6-3 and J usage is TRBJ2-2; no clear D gene. Trimming left V 0 bases short and J 6 bases short, with 11 bases between. The germline gives CDR1 MNHEY, CDR2 SVGEGT. This CDR3 spans 15 amino acids. CDR3 nucleotide sequence: TGTGCCAGCAGTTACTCGATGTCCGGGTCCGGGGAGCTGTTTTTT. Translating gives CASSYSMSGSGELFF.

This chain links TRBV9 with TRBJ1-1; TRBD1 agrees at 7 bases. Germline loops: CDR1 SGDLS, CDR2 YYNGEE. The CDR3 totals 14 residues. V shed 4 bases and J 7 bases; nucleotides not matched to a gene: 10. The CDR3 loop is CASSPGTDRREAFF. CDR3 sequence (DNA): TGTGCCAGCAGCCCAGGGACAGACAGACGTGAAGCTTTCTTT.

The J gene is TRBJ1-4, the V gene TRBV7-2, with D unclear. Germline lookup yields CDR1 SGHTA and CDR2 FQGNSA. Trimming removed 5 bases from V and 7 bases from J, with 14 bases in between. CDR3 length: 14 amino acids. The CDR3 nucleotides are TGTGCCAGCAGCCCACAGCAGTTTAGTGAAAAACTGTTTTTT. Translated: CASSPQQFSEKLFF.

The chain carries TRBV18 and TRBJ1-4; 9 bases are a match to TRBD1. After removal of 5 bases from V and 2 bases from J, the junction contained 6 bases not matched to a gene. In germline, CDR1 is KGHSH, CDR2 LQKENI. The CDR3 is made up of 16 amino acids. DNA for the CDR3: TGTGCCAGCTCAACCGACAGGGGGATGACTAATGAAAAACTGTTTTTT. Translated, it gives CASSTDRGMTNEKLFF.

The V gene is TRBV19, the J gene TRBJ1-2, with TRBD1 matching 9 bases. The trim removed 5 bases at V and 1 base at J, leaving 8 bases unmatched. This CDR3 region has 16 residues. Germline CDR1 and CDR2: LNHDA and SQIVND (reference sequence). The CDR3 protein is CASSAGQGRINYGYTF. CDR3 nucleotide sequence: TGTGCCAGTAGTGCAGGACAGGGGAGGATTAACTATGGCTACACCTTC.

This clone was found once. This chain joins TRBV11-3 and TRBJ1-6; 8 nucleotides align to TRBD1. V gave up 4 bases and J gave up 7 bases; unmatched junction bases: 3. The CDR3 has 14 residues. Per the germline V gene, CDR1 is SGHNT and CDR2 is YENEEA. The CDR3 sequence is CASSSQGVNSPLHF. CDR3 sequence (DNA): TGTGCCAGCAGCTCACAGGGGGTGAATTCACCCCTCCACTTT.

The chain recombines TRBV27 with TRBJ1-2, with a weak D call TRBD1 (5 bases). The CDR3 totals 13 residues. V was shortened by 6 bases and J by 4 bases, with 12 bases between the two germline ends. The germline V gene has CDR1 MNHEY and CDR2 SMNVEV (reference sequence). The CDR3, as DNA: TGTGCCAGCAGACGTACAGGAGTCTATGGCTACACCTTC. Protein: CASRRTGVYGYTF.

Notes on this clone: This sequence may be a read error, since a much larger clone differs from it by one base. The rearrangement links TRBV4-3 to TRBJ2-7; TRBD2 matches at 11 bases. The V gene's germline CDR1 is LGHNA and CDR2 YSLEER. This CDR3 comprises 15 residues. The CDR3 DNA reads as TGCGTCAGCAGCCAACTAGCGGGAGAGGTTTACGAGCAGTACTTC. Its protein product is CVSSQLAGEVYEQYF.

V is TRBV6-2 or TRBV6-3 and J is TRBJ2-1, with 9 bases that match TRBD1. The CDR3 is 16 amino acids. J gave up 10 bases and V 5 bases, and 15 bases lay outside the gene matches. Per germline, CDR1 MNHEY and CDR2 SVGEGT. The CDR3 nucleotides read TGTGCCAGCAGTCGACCCGGGACAGGGATCCCCCGGGAGCAGTTCTTC. Translated: CASSRPGTGIPREQFF.

This chain joins TRBV6-2 or TRBV6-3 and TRBJ2-6, with D uncertain. Trimming shortened V by 6 bases and J by 0 bases, and 15 bases separated the two germline ends. The CDR3 spans 17 residues. Germline V lookup: CDR1 MNHEY, CDR2 SVGEGT. The CDR3 here is CASSPLRRSSGANVLTF. The CDR3 DNA reads as TGTGCCAGCAGCCCTTTACGACGGAGCTCTGGGGCCAACGTCCTGACTTTC.

The gene calls are TRBV30 and TRBJ1-2; 7 positions match TRBD1. Germline V lookup: CDR1 GTSNPN, CDR2 SVGIG (reference sequence). This CDR3 contains 15 residues. After removal of 0 bases from V and 3 bases from J, the junction contained 7 bases not matched to a gene. Here the CDR3 reads CAWSVQEGAYYGYTF. For the CDR3, the DNA is TGTGCCTGGAGTGTACAAGAGGGGGCCTACTATGGCTACACCTTC. The full variable domain, completed using reference TRBV30 and TRBJ1-2, is SQTIHQWPATLVQPVGSPLSLECTVEGTSNPNLYWYRQAAGRGLQLLFYSVGIGQISSEVPQNLSASRPQDRQFILSSKKLLLSDSGFYLCAWSVQEGAYYGYTFGSGTRLTVV.

As DNA, the CDR3 is TGTGCCAGCAGTTACGTGGGGGCGCGGGTACAGCGCAATCAGCCCCAGCATTTT. Residues: CASSYVGARVQRNQPQHF. The J gene is TRBJ1-5, the V gene TRBV6-2 or TRBV6-3, with a tentative D call TRBD1 (6 bases). Trimming removed 2 bases from V and 2 bases from J, with 19 bases in between. CDR3 length: 18 residues. CDR1 is MNHEY, CDR2 SVGEGT, per germline.

The rearrangement uses TRBV29-1 and TRBJ2-3; the D is unclear. Germline lookup yields CDR1 SQVTM and CDR2 ANQGSEA. The CDR3 is 13 residues long. Trimming left V 4 bases short and J 2 bases short, with 10 bases between. The CDR3 region has the DNA TGCAGCGTTGTCACAGACAACACAGATACGCAGTATTTT. As protein: CSVVTDNTDTQYF.